The 29 T cell receptor beta chains below come from one sample, sequenced in a study of shared clonotypes between healthy human individuals. Terminally differentiated effector memory CD45RA+ cells were excluded from the naive CD8 cells, which were CD45RO-negative and positively selected for CCR7. Using immunoSEQ multiplex PCR, the repertoire was profiled, and TCRdb retains in-frame clones only, with some absent. The sample contains about 590,000 clones, less than 97% of which appear only once. The specimen was naive CD8+ T cells sorted from blood. Receptor source: a woman in her twenties or thirties in good health.

This sequence joins TRBV28 and TRBJ1-3; the D gene is possibly TRBD1 (5 bases). Germline V CDR1 and CDR2: MDHEN, SYDVKM. V gave up 0 bases and J gave up 0 bases, with 12 bases separating them. There are 17 residues in the CDR3. The chain's CDR3 is CASSLWRQLSSGNTIYF. CDR3 sequence (DNA): TGTGCCAGCAGTTTATGGCGACAGCTAAGCTCTGGAAACACCATATATTTT.

A single count supports this clone. CDR3 DNA sequence: TGTGCCAGCAGCTTAGGGTTAATGGCCTACGATCAGCCCCAGCATTTT. The encoded protein is CASSLGLMAYDQPQHF. The gene calls are TRBV28 and TRBJ1-5; D is unclear. The germline CDR1 and CDR2 sequences are MDHEN and SYDVKM. Trimming pared 6 bases from V and 5 bases from J, leaving 20 bases between. The CDR3 contains 16 residues.

The V and J genes are TRBV9 and TRBJ2-7, with D possibly TRBD2 on 5 matching bases. Germline assignment: CDR1 SGDLS and CDR2 YYNGEE. The CDR3 sequence is 14 residues long. Between the trimmed V and J ends, which lost 7 bases and 3 bases, there was a span of 17 bases. The CDR3 here is CASGGGPRLYEQYF. CDR3 in DNA: TGTGCCAGCGGTGGCGGGCCCCGGCTCTACGAGCAGTACTTC.

A note on this clone: Other DNA sequences in the sample encode the same CDR3. The chain combines TRBV13 with TRBJ2-1; the D is unclear. The CDR3 spans 14 residues. Germline loops: CDR1 PRHDT, CDR2 FYEKMQ (reference sequence). Deletions cut 5 bases from V and 4 bases from J, with 12 bases between. The CDR3 protein is CASSLRTGYNEQFF. The CDR3 DNA reads TGTGCCAGCAGCCTCCGCACCGGTTACAATGAGCAGTTCTTC.

This chain connects TRBV5-4 to TRBJ1-2; TRBD1 aligns across 7 bases. Trimming removed 4 bases from V and 5 bases from J; junction bases left unmatched: 14. This CDR3 has 16 residues. CDR1 and CDR2 from the germline V gene are SGHNT and YYREEE (reference sequence). In DNA form, the CDR3 reads TGTGCCAGCAGCCCAGAGGGGGCCCTCAAAGCTTATGGCTACACCTTC. It codes for CASSPEGALKAYGYTF.

This sequence joins TRBV15 and TRBJ2-3; D possibly corresponds to TRBD2 (6 bases). Germline loops: CDR1 LNHNV, CDR2 YYDKDF (reference sequence). CDR3 length: 15 amino acids. V was shortened by 2 bases and J by 0 bases, with 9 bases between the two germline ends. The CDR3 here is CATSRRAGSTDTQYF. CDR3 nucleotide sequence: TGTGCCACCAGCAGACGTGCGGGAAGCACAGATACGCAGTATTTT.

As for this clone: The sample carries other DNA sequences with the same CDR3. This rearrangement joins TRBV27 to TRBJ2-3; D is undetermined. This CDR3 has 12 amino acids. Germline V gene data show CDR1 as MNHEY and CDR2 as SMNVEV (reference sequence). The germline V and J ends were trimmed by 3 bases and 0 bases, with 1 base remaining between them. The CDR3 loop reads CASSFSTDTQYF. In DNA, the CDR3 is TGTGCCAGCAGTTTCAGCACAGATACGCAGTATTTT.

Here the CDR3 DNA reads TGTGCCAGCAGCTGGGACAGGGACCCCTCGGCCGAGCAGTACTTC. It encodes CASSWDRDPSAEQYF. J is TRBJ2-7 and V is TRBV5-8; 9 bases fit TRBD1. Looked up from germline, CDR1 is SGHTS and CDR2 is YDEGEE. CDR3 length: 15 residues. V gave up 3 bases and J gave up 6 bases; unmatched junction bases: 10.

V is TRBV6-1 and J is TRBJ1-5; weak D call: TRBD1 (5 bases). The CDR3 is made up of 16 amino acids. Per the germline V gene, CDR1 is MNHNS and CDR2 is SASEGT. With 2 bases removed from V and 0 bases from J, the gap between germline ends came to 11 bases. Written as DNA, the CDR3 is TGTGCCAGCAGTGAATATCGAGGGACTAGCAATCAGCCCCAGCATTTT. Encoded protein: CASSEYRGTSNQPQHF.

The J gene is TRBJ2-2, the V gene TRBV4-1; the D is unclear. The V end was cut by 2 bases, the J end by 9 bases, with 7 bases between. The germline V gene encodes CDR1 MGHRA and CDR2 YSYEKL. The CDR3 contains 12 residues. The CDR3 protein is CASSQSERELFF. For the CDR3, the DNA is TGCGCCAGCAGCCAATCTGAGAGGGAGCTGTTTTTT.

The rearrangement uses TRBV27 and TRBJ2-7; 7 bases are a match to TRBD2. Germline loops: CDR1 MNHEY, CDR2 SMNVEV (reference sequence). V gave up 5 bases and J gave up 5 bases; unmatched junction bases: 12. This CDR3 spans 15 amino acids. Here the CDR3 DNA reads TGTGCCAGCAGTCCCGGACTAGTCCCTCTCGACGAGCAGTACTTC. It is translated as CASSPGLVPLDEQYF.

The chain is built from TRBV29-1 and TRBJ2-3; D may match TRBD1 or TRBD2 (5 bases each). From germline, CDR1 is SQVTM and CDR2 ANQGSEA. The ends were cut back, 1 base at V and 1 base at J, with 15 bases in the middle. The CDR3 extends over 16 amino acids. The CDR3 loop is CSVEVSGAYGTDTQYF. In DNA, the CDR3 is TGCAGCGTTGAAGTATCCGGGGCGTACGGCACAGATACGCAGTATTTT.

The chain links TRBV19 to TRBJ2-1; TRBD1 is a possible D gene (6 bases). Germline values: CDR1 LNHDA, CDR2 SQIVND (reference sequence). The CDR3 runs 15 residues. Trimming cost V 3 bases and J 2 bases, with 11 bases left between them. Here the CDR3 DNA reads TGTGCCAGTAGTATCGTAGGGGGTCCCTACAATGAGCAGTTCTTC. The encoded protein is CASSIVGGPYNEQFF.

V and J are TRBV27 and TRBJ2-3, with a possible D match to TRBD1 (5 bases). Germline CDR1 reads MNHEY; CDR2 reads SMNVEV (reference sequence). The CDR3 sequence is 16 residues long. V lost 6 bases to trimming and J lost 2 bases, with 18 bases between them. Here the CDR3 DNA reads TGTGCCAGCAGCCTAGGGGCAGGCCAGTACACAGATACGCAGTATTTT. The encoded protein is CASSLGAGQYTDTQYF.

V usage is TRBV11-1 and J usage is TRBJ2-3, with D unresolved. Germline loops: CDR1 SGHAT, CDR2 FQDESV (reference sequence). This CDR3 region has 16 residues. With 5 bases removed from V and 0 bases from J, the gap between germline ends came to 15 bases. The DNA for the CDR3 is TGTGCCAGCAGCACCTGGACCCTTGTGAGCACAGATACGCAGTATTTT. This translates into CASSTWTLVSTDTQYF. Filled out from reference TRBV11-1 and TRBJ2-3, the complete variable domain reads EAEVAQSPRYKITEKSQAVAFWCDPISGHATLYWYRQILGQGPELLVQFQDESVVDDSQLPKDRFSAERLKGVDSTLKIQPAELGDSAMYLCASSTWTLVSTDTQYFGPGTRLTVL.

Points on this clone: The sample holds other DNA sequences that translate to the same CDR3. The chain combines TRBV7-9 with TRBJ2-1; 13 nucleotides agree with TRBD2. J gave up 5 bases and V 4 bases, and 2 bases lay outside the gene matches. The CDR3 is 15 residues long. From germline, CDR1 is SEHNR and CDR2 FQNEAQ (reference sequence). The DNA for the CDR3 is TGTGCCAGCAGCTCCACTAGCGGGAGGGACAATGAGCAGTTCTTC. Its translation is CASSSTSGRDNEQFF.

This clone turned up a few times. V usage is TRBV19 and J usage is TRBJ2-1; 7 nucleotides line up with TRBD2. Germline CDR1 and CDR2: LNHDA and SQIVND (reference sequence). V gave up 3 bases and J gave up 5 bases; unmatched junction bases: 4. The CDR3 sequence is 14 residues long. Here the CDR3 DNA reads TGTGCCAGTAGTATGGGAGGGATGAACAATGAGCAGTTCTTC. Amino acids: CASSMGGMNNEQFF.

The gene calls are TRBV9 and TRBJ1-1; no clear D. Between the trimmed V and J ends, which lost 0 bases and 1 base, there was a span of 10 bases. The CDR3 consists of 15 residues. Germline CDR1 SGDLS, CDR2 YYNGEE. The DNA for the CDR3 is TGTGCCAGCAGCGTAGGAGGGAAAGGGAACACTGAAGCTTTCTTT. This codes for CASSVGGKGNTEAFF.

This clone was seen only a few times. V is TRBV5-1 and J is TRBJ1-1, with a possible D match to TRBD1 (5 bases). The CDR3 contains 13 residues. From germline, CDR1 is SGHRS and CDR2 YFSETQ. The ends were cut back, 7 bases at V and 0 bases at J, with 10 bases in the middle. The CDR3 region has the DNA TGCGCCAGCGGGTCGGGGGTGAACACTGAAGCTTTCTTT. Translation: CASGSGVNTEAFF.

This clone was detected only once. The CDR3 here is CASSLAIGGGREAFF. In DNA, the CDR3 is TGCGCCAGCAGCTTGGCAATTGGGGGTGGCCGGGAAGCTTTCTTT. This sequence joins TRBV5-1 and TRBJ1-1; the D gene is possibly TRBD1 (5 bases). Looked up from germline, CDR1 is SGHRS and CDR2 is YFSETQ. The CDR3 covers 15 residues. With 0 bases removed from V and 8 bases from J, the gap between germline ends came to 17 bases.

This chain joins TRBV7-7 and TRBJ2-1, with D perhaps given as TRBD1 or TRBD2 (5 bases each). The CDR3 extends over 14 amino acids. The germline gives CDR1 SSHAT, CDR2 FNYEAQ (reference sequence). V gave up 1 base and J gave up 7 bases, with 11 bases separating them. The CDR3 here is CASSLGGWGNEQFF. The CDR3 DNA sequence: TGTGCCAGCAGCTTAGGCGGGTGGGGGAATGAGCAGTTCTTC.

CDR3 DNA sequence: TGTGCCAGCAGCTTAGTCGCAATTTCAGGGTTAGACACCCAAGAGACCCAGTACTTC. Its protein is CASSLVAISGLDTQETQYF. This chain links TRBV7-9 with TRBJ2-5; D possibly corresponds to TRBD1 (5 bases). The germline V gene encodes CDR1 SEHNR and CDR2 FQNEAQ (reference sequence). The CDR3 runs 19 residues. Trimming left V 1 base short and J 1 base short, with 22 bases between.

The chain combines TRBV7-9 with TRBJ1-1; D gene unclear. This CDR3 is built from 16 residues. The ends were cut back, 1 base at V and 3 bases at J, with 15 bases in the middle. Germline V gives CDR1 SEHNR, CDR2 FQNEAQ (reference sequence). This CDR3 is CASSLGYGRDHTEAFF. The CDR3 nucleotides read TGTGCCAGCAGCTTAGGCTATGGGCGCGACCACACTGAAGCTTTCTTT.

The chain links TRBV7-2 to TRBJ2-3, with TRBD1 matching 7 bases. Trimming cost V 4 bases and J 6 bases; bases outside gene matches: 7. Germline-derived CDR1 and CDR2 are SGHTA and FQGNSA. There are 14 residues in the CDR3. The CDR3: CASSSSTGIDTQYF. In nucleotides, the CDR3 is TGTGCCAGCAGCTCCTCGACAGGGATCGATACGCAGTATTTT.

The chain has TRBV9 and TRBJ1-4; the D is unclear. Germline V CDR1 and CDR2: SGDLS, YYNGEE. The V end lost 3 bases, the J end lost 6 bases, and 12 bases lay between the germline ends. The CDR3 totals 14 residues. This CDR3 reads CASSETGDDEKLFF. For the CDR3, the DNA is TGTGCCAGCAGCGAGACCGGAGACGATGAAAAACTGTTTTTT.

V is TRBV28 and J is TRBJ2-1, with 9 bases identical to TRBD2. Looked up from germline, CDR1 is MDHEN and CDR2 is SYDVKM. V shed 1 base and J 3 bases; nucleotides not matched to a gene: 7. The CDR3 sequence is 17 residues long. The chain's CDR3 is CASSLYWREGIYNEQFF. CDR3 coding DNA: TGTGCCAGCAGTTTATATTGGCGGGAGGGTATCTACAATGAGCAGTTCTTC.

The rearrangement links TRBV2 to TRBJ1-1; D remains ambiguous. The V and J ends lost 3 bases and 8 bases respectively, with 10 bases between them. CDR3 size: 12 residues. Germline V gene lookup returns CDR1 SNHLY and CDR2 FYNNEI. The CDR3 coding sequence is TGTGCCAGCAGTGATGGGCACGGAGAAGCTTTCTTT. Amino acids: CASSDGHGEAFF.

The genes are TRBV19 and TRBJ2-2; D might be TRBD2 (5 bases). This CDR3 has 12 residues. Germline V gene sequence: CDR1 LNHDA, CDR2 SQIVND (reference sequence). Trimming removed 9 bases at V and 9 bases at J, with 14 bases between. Here the CDR3 DNA reads TGTGCCAGCACCCTCGGACTCAGGGAGCTGTTTTTT. Its translation is CASTLGLRELFF.

The chain employs TRBV11-2 and TRBJ2-5; D may be TRBD2 (6 bases). V was pared by 9 bases and J by 9 bases, with 23 bases between. The germline V gene has CDR1 SGHAT and CDR2 FQNNGV. The CDR3 extends over 14 amino acids. The CDR3 DNA is TGTGCCAGTAGACCGGGACGGGGGATCGGGGCCCAGTACTTC. Its protein product is CASRPGRGIGAQYF.